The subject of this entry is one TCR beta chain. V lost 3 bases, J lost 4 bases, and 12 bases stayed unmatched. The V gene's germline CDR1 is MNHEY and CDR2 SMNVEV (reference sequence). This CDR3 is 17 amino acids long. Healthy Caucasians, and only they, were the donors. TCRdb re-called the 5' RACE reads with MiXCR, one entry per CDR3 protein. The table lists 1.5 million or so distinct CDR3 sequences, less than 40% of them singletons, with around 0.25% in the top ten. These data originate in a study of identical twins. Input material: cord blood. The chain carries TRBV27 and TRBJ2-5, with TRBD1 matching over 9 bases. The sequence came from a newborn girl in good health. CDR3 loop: CASSFWTGAGSRETQYF. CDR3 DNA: TGTGCCAGCAGTTTCTGGACAGGGGCGGGTAGTCGAGAGACCCAGTACTTC.